Detailed here is one T cell receptor (beta chain). What it recognizes is unknown. This sample was taken from a study of T cells in Graves' hyperthyroidism and ophthalmopathy. Study-level results: Most expanded thyroid clonotypes above 0.001 also appeared in blood.

RNA transcripts gave rise to amplified TCR beta CDR3 regions. The primer set for the first-round RT-PCR of the TCR CDR3 was HTBI. TCRdb reprocessed the multiplex PCR reads via MiXCR and lists one record per CDR3 protein. This table has hundreds of thousands of distinct CDR3 sequences, around 17% appearing once. Each patient was aged 18 to 65 and had newly diagnosed hyperthyroidism of under 2 months' duration. Diagnoses rested on clinical symptoms, serum thyroxine and TRAb, thyroid ultrasound and orbital computed tomography. Isolation of PBMCs was performed on roughly 9 ml fresh peripheral blood. This CDR3 contains 19 residues. Germline lookup yields CDR1 LNHDA and CDR2 SQIVND (reference sequence). The V gene lost 4 bases and the J gene lost 1 base, with 24 bases spanning the gap.

Sequenced: blood. The clonotype was recovered from a man aged 35-49 years with Graves' hyperthyroidism. The rearrangement joins TRBV19 to TRBJ2-3; D could derive from TRBD1 or TRBD2 (5 bases each). The chain's CDR3 is CASSKTHLPRGSGTDTQYF. CDR3 coding DNA: TGTGCCAGTAGTAAGACTCACTTACCAAGGGGTAGCGGCACAGATACGCAGTATTTT.